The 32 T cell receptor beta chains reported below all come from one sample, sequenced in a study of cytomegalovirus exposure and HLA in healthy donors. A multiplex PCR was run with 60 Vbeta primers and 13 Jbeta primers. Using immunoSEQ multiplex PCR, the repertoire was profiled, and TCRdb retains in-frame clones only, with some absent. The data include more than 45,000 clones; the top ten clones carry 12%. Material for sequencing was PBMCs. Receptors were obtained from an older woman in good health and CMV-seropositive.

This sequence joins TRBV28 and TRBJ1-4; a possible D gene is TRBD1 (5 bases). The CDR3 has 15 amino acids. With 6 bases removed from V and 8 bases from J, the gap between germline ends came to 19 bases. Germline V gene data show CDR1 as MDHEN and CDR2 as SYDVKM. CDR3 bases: TGTGCCAGCAGGGGATCCGGGGGGGGGAGGGAAAAACTGTTTTTT. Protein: CASRGSGGGREKLFF.

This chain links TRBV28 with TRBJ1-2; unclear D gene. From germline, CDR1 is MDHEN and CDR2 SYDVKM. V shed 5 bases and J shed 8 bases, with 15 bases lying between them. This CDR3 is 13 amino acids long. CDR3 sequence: CASSDRQSRGYTF. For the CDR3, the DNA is TGTGCCAGCAGTGATAGACAAAGTCGAGGCTACACCTTC.

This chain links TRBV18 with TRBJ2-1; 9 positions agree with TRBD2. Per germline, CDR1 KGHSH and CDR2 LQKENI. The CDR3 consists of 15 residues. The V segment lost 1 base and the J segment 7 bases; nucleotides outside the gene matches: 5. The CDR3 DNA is TGTGCCAGCTCACCACTGCGGGGGGGCTGGAATGAGCAGTTCTTC. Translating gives CASSPLRGGWNEQFF. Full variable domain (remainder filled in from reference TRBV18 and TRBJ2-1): NAGVMQNPRHLVRRRGQEARLRCSPMKGHSHVYWYRQLPEEGLKFMVYLQKENIIDESGMPKERFSAEFPKEGPSILRIQQVVRGDSAAYFCASSPLRGGWNEQFFGPGTRLTVL.

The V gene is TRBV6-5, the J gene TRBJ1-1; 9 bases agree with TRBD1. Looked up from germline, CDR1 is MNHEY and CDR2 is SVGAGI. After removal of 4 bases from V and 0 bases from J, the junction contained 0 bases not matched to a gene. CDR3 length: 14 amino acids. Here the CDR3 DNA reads TGTGCCAGCAGTTGGGACAGGGTGAACACTGAAGCTTTCTTT. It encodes CASSWDRVNTEAFF.

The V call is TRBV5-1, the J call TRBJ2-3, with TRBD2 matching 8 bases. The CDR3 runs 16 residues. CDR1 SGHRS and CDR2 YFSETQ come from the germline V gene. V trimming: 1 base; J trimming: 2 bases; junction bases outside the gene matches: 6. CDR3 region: CASSLRPGGDTDTQYF. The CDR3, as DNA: TGCGCCAGCAGCTTGCGACCCGGGGGGGACACAGATACGCAGTATTTT.

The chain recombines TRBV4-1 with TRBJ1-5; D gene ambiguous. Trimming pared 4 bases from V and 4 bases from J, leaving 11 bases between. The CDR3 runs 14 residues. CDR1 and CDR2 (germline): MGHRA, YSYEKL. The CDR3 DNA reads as TGCGCCAGCAGCCCAGGCTCGGGAAATCAGCCCCAGCATTTT. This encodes CASSPGSGNQPQHF.

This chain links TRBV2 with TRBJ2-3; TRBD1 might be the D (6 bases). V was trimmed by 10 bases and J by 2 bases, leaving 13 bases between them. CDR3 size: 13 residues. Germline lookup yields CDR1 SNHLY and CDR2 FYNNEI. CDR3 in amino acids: CATPKGDTDTQYF. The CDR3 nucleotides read TGTGCCACCCCTAAGGGGGACACAGATACGCAGTATTTT. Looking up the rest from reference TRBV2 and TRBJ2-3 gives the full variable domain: EPEVTQTPSHQVTQMGQEVILRCVPISNHLYFYWYRQILGQKVEFLVSFYNNEISEKSEIFDDQFSVERPDGSNFTLKIRSTKLEDSAMYFCATPKGDTDTQYFGPGTRLTVL.

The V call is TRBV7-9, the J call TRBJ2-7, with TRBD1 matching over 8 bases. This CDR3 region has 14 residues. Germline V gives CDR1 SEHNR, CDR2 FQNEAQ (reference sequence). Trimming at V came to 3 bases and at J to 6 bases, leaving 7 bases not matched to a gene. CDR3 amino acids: CASSLGQVFGEQYF. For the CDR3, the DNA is TGTGCCAGCAGCTTGGGACAGGTTTTCGGCGAGCAGTACTTC.

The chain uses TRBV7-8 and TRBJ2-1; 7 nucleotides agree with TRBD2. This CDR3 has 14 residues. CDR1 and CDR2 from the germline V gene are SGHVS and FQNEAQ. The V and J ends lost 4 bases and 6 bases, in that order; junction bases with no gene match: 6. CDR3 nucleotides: TGTGCCAGCAGCTCGAGCGGGACGGGCAATGAGCAGTTCTTC. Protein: CASSSSGTGNEQFF.

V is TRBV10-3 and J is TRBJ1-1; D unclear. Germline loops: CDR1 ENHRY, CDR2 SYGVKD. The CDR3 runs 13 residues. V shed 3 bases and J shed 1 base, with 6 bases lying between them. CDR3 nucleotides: TGTGCCATCAGTGACCGGGAGAACACTGAAGCTTTCTTT. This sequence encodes CAISDRENTEAFF.

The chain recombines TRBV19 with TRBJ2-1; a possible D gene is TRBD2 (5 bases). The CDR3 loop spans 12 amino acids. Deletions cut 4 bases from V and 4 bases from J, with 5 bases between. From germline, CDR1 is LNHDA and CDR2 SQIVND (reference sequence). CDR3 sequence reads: CASSSGYNEQFF. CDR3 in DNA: TGTGCCAGTAGTAGCGGGTACAATGAGCAGTTCTTC.

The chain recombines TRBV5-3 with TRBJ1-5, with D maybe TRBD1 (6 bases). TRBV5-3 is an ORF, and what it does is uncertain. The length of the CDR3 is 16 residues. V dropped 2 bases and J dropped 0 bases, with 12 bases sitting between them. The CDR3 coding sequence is TGTGCCAGAAGCTTACCGGACAGAAATAGCAATCAGCCCCAGCATTTT. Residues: CARSLPDRNSNQPQHF.

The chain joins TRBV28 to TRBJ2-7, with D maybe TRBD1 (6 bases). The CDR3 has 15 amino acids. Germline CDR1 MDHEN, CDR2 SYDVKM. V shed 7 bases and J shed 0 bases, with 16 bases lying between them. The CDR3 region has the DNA TGTGCCAGCAACGAACAGGGTCCCTCCTCCTACGAGCAGTACTTC. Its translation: CASNEQGPSSYEQYF. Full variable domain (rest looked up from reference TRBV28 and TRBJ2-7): DVKVTQSSRYLVKRTGEKVFLECVQDMDHENMFWYRQDPGLGLRLIYFSYDVKMKEKGDIPEGYSVSREKKERFSLILESASTNQTSMYLCASNEQGPSSYEQYFGPGTRLTVT.

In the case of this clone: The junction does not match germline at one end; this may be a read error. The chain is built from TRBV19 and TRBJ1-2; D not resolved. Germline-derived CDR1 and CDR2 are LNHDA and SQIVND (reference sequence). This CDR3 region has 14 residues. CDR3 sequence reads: CVSSTEIFNYGYTF. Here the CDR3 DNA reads TGTGTCAGTAGTACGGAGATATTTAACTATGGCTACACCTTC.

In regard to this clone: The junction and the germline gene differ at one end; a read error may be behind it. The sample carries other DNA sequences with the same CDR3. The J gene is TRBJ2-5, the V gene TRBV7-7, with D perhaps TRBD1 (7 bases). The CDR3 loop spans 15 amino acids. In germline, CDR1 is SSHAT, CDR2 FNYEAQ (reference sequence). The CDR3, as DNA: TGTGCTAGCAGCTTAGGGGGCTCACGGGGGTGGGCCCAGTACTTC. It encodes CASSLGGSRGWAQYF. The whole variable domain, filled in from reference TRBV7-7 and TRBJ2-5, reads GAGVSQSPRYKVTKRGQDVTLRCDPISSHATLYWYQQALGQGPEFLTYFNYEAQPDKSGLPSDRFSAERPEGSISTLTIQRTEQRDSAMYRCASSLGGSRGWAQYFGPGTRLLVL.

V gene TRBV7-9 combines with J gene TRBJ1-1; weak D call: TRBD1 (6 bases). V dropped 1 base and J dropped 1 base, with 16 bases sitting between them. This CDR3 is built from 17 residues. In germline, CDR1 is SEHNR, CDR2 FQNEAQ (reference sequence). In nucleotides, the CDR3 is TGTGCCAGCAGCTTAGACCAGGAAGGGACATCGAACACTGAAGCTTTCTTT. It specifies CASSLDQEGTSNTEAFF.

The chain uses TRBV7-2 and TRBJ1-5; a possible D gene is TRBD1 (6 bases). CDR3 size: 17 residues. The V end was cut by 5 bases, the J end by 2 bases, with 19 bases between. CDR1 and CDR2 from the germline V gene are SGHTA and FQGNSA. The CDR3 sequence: CASSPASGVVGNQPQHF. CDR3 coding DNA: TGTGCCAGCAGCCCAGCTTCAGGGGTAGTAGGCAATCAGCCCCAGCATTTT.

The CDR3 loop reads CASSIGWRAGGNQPQHF. The DNA for the CDR3 is TGTGCCAGTAGTATAGGGTGGAGGGCTGGGGGCAATCAGCCCCAGCATTTT. The chain has TRBV19 and TRBJ1-5; no reliable D call. Trimming stripped 1 base from V and 2 bases from J, with 15 bases between. The CDR3 extends over 17 amino acids. The germline gives CDR1 LNHDA, CDR2 SQIVND (reference sequence).

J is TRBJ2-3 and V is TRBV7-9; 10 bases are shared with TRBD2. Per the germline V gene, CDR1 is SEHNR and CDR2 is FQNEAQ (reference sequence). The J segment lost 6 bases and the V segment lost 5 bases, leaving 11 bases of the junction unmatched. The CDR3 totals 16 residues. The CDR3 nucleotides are TGTGCCAGCAGCCCTTCCTACGGAGCGGGGGGGGATACGCAGTATTTT. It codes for CASSPSYGAGGDTQYF.

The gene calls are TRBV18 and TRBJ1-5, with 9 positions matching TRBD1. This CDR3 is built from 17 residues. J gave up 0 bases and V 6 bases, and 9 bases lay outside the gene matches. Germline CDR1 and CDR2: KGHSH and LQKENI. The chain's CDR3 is CASSTGGQGLSNQPQHF. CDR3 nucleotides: TGTGCCAGCTCCACCGGGGGACAGGGACTTAGCAATCAGCCCCAGCATTTT.

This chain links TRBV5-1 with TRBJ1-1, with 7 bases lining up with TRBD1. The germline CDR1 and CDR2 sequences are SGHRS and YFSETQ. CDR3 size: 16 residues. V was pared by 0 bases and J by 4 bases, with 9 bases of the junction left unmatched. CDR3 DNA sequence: TGCGCCAGCAGCTTGGGGGGCCACAGGGGTGGCACTGAAGCTTTCTTT. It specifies CASSLGGHRGGTEAFF.

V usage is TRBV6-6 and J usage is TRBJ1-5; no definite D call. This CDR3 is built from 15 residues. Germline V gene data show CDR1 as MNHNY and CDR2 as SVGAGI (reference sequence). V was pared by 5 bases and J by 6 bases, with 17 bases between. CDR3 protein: CASSKREGDTQPQHF. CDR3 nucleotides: TGTGCCAGCAGTAAAAGAGAGGGCGATACTCAGCCCCAGCATTTT.

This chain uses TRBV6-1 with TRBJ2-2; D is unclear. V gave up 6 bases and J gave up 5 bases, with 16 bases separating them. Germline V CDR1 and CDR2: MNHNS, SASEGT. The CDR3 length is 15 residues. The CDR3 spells CASRPRIQITGELFF. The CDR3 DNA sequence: TGTGCCAGCAGGCCTAGAATCCAGATTACCGGGGAGCTGTTTTTT.

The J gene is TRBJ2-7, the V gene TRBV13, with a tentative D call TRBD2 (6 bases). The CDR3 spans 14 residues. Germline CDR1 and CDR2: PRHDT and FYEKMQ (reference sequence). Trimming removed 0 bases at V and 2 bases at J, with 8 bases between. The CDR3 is CASSLGGTPYEQYF. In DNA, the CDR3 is TGTGCCAGCAGCTTAGGGGGGACTCCCTACGAGCAGTACTTC.

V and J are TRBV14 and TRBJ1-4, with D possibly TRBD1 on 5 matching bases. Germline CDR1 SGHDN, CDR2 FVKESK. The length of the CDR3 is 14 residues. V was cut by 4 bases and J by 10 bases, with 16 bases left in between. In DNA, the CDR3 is TGTGCCAGCAGCCTCCTAGAAGATAGGGGAAAACTGTTTTTT. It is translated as CASSLLEDRGKLFF.

The CDR3 DNA sequence: TGTGCCAGCAGTGAAAGAATACGTGGAGATCGGCAGTACTTC. As protein: CASSERIRGDRQYF. This chain connects TRBV2 to TRBJ2-7, with D uncertain. Germline V gives CDR1 SNHLY, CDR2 FYNNEI. Trimming removed 2 bases from V and 9 bases from J, with 17 bases in between. This CDR3 contains 14 residues.

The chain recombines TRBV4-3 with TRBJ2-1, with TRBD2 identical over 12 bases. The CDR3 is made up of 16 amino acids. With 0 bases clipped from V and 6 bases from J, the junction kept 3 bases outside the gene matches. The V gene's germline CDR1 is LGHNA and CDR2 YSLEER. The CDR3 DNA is TGCGCCAGCAGCCAAGATCCTAGCGGGGGGGCCAATGAGCAGTTCTTC. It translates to CASSQDPSGGANEQFF.

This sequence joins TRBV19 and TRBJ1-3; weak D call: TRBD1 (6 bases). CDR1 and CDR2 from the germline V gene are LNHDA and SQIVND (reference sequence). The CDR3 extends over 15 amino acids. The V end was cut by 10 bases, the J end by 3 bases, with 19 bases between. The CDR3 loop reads CATANGGADGNTIYF. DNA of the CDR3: TGTGCCACCGCGAATGGGGGGGCTGATGGAAACACCATATATTTT.

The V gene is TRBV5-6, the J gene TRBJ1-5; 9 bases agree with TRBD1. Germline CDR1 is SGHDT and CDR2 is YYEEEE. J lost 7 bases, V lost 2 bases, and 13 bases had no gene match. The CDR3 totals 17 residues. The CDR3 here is CASSFGTGQGGNQPQHF. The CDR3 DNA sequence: TGTGCCAGCAGCTTTGGAACGGGACAGGGAGGTAACCAGCCCCAGCATTTT.

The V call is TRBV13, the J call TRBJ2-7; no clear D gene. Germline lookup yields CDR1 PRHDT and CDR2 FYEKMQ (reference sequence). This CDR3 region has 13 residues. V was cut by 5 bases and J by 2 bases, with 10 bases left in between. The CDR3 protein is CASSARWAYEQYF. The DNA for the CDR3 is TGTGCCAGCAGCGCTAGGTGGGCCTACGAGCAGTACTTC.

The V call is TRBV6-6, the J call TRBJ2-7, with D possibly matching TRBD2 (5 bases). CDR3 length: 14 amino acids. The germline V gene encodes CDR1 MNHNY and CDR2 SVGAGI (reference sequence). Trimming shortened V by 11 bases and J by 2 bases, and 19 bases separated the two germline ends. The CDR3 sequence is CAAREGSLAYEQYF. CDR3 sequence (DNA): TGTGCCGCCCGCGAGGGCAGTTTAGCCTACGAGCAGTACTTC.

This chain's CDR3 is CASSLEYEQYF. CDR3 DNA: TGTGCCAGCAGCCTAGAGTACGAGCAGTACTTC. The gene calls are TRBV28 and TRBJ2-7; no clear D gene. This CDR3 comprises 11 residues. Germline V gene data show CDR1 as MDHEN and CDR2 as SYDVKM. V lost 6 bases to trimming and J lost 4 bases, with 7 bases between them.